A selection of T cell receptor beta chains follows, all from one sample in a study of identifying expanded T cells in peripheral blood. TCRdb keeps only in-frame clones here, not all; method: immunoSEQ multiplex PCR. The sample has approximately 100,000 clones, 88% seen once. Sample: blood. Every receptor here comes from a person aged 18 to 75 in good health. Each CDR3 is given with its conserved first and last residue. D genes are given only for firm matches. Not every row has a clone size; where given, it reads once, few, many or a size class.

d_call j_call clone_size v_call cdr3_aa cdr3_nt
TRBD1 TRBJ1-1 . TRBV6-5 CASSRQGATEAFF TGTGCCAGCAGCCGCCAGGGGGCGACTGAAGCTTTCTTT
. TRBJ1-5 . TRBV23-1 CASSHDLYRAFQPQHF TGCGCCAGCAGTCACGATCTGTACAGGGCCTTTCAGCCCCAGCATTTT
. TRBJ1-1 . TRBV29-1 CSVEKGMNTEAFF TGCAGCGTTGAAAAGGGGATGAACACTGAAGCTTTCTTT
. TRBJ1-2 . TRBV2 CATTIGRDYGYTF TGTGCCACCACCATCGGTCGGGACTATGGCTACACCTTC
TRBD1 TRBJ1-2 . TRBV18 CASSPLGGRYGYTF TGTGCCAGCTCACCTCTAGGGGGCCGCTATGGCTACACCTTC
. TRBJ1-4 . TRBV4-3 CASSQDGRGASTNEKLFF TGCGCCAGCAGCCAAGATGGCAGGGGAGCATCAACTAATGAAAAACTGTTTTTT
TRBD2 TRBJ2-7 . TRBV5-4 CASSFSASGPYEQYF TGTGCCAGCAGCTTTTCCGCTAGCGGCCCCTACGAGCAGTACTTC
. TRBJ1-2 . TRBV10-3 CAISESGGLGYTF TGTGCCATCAGTGAGTCAGGAGGGCTAGGCTACACCTTC
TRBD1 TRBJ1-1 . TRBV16 CASSPDRVSEAFF TGTGCCAGCAGCCCCGACAGGGTAAGTGAAGCTTTCTTT
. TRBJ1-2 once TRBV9 CASSEAPARGYTF TGTGCCAGCAGCGAGGCCCCGGCTCGGGGCTACACCTTC
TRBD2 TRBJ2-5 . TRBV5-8 CASSFIGTSGSRYQETQYF TGTGCCAGCAGCTTTATCGGGACTAGCGGGTCCAGGTACCAAGAGACCCAGTACTTC
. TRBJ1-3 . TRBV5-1 CASSFPDSGNTIYF TGCGCCAGCAGCTTTCCAGACTCTGGAAACACCATATATTTT
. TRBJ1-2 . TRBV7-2 CASSSRSGRDAYTF TGTGCCAGCAGCTCCCGCTCGGGGCGGGACGCCTACACCTTC
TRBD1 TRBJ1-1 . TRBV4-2 CASSQERQGGTEAFF TGTGCCAGCAGCCAAGAACGACAGGGGGGCACTGAAGCTTTCTTT
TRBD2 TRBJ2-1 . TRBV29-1 CSVESSGNEQFF TGCAGCGTTGAGTCTAGCGGCAATGAGCAGTTCTTC
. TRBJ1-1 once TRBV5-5 CASSLYPGLGAFF TGTGCCAGCAGCTTATATCCCGGACTGGGGGCTTTCTTT
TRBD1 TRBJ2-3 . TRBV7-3 CASSLLAFGTGNGNTQYF TGTGCCAGCAGCTTACTTGCTTTTGGGACAGGGAACGGGAATACGCAGTATTTT
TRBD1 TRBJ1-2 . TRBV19 CASSIRRRQGTNYGYTF TGTGCCAGTAGTATTCGCCGACGACAGGGGACTAACTATGGCTACACCTTC
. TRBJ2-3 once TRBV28 CASSPQGGSDTQYF TGTGCCAGCAGTCCCCAGGGTGGCTCAGATACGCAGTATTTT
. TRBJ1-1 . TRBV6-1 CASGLNTEAFF TGTGCCAGCGGCCTGAACACTGAAGCTTTCTTT
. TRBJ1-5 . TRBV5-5 CASSSGLYQPQHF TGTGCCAGCAGCTCCGGGCTTTATCAGCCCCAGCATTTT
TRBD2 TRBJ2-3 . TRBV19 CASGSGGADTQYF TGTGCCAGTGGGAGCGGGGGGGCAGATACGCAGTATTTT
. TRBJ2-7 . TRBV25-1 CASSEPLTHSPSSYEQYF TGTGCCAGCAGTGAACCCCTGACCCACAGCCCTAGCTCCTACGAGCAGTACTTC
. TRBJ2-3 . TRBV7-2 CASSLDLFGTDTQYF TGTGCCAGCAGCTTAGACCTCTTTGGCACAGATACGCAGTATTTT
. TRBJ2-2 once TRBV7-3 CASSLMGQGNTGELFF TGTGCCAGCAGCTTAATGGGGCAGGGTAACACCGGGGAGCTGTTTTTT
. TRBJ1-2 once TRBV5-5 CASSFLSQLEGTF TGTGCCAGCAGCTTTTTGAGTCAGCTGGAGGGGACCTTC
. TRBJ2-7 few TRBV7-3 CASSLIGGYEQYF TGTGCCAGCAGCTTAATCGGGGGATACGAGCAGTACTTC
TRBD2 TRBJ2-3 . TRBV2 CASSGTSGSTDTQYF TGTGCCAGCAGTGGAACTAGCGGATCCACAGATACGCAGTATTTT
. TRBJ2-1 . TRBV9 CASSSEGGARNNEQFF TGTGCCAGCAGCTCTGAGGGGGGGGCCCGTAACAATGAGCAGTTCTTC
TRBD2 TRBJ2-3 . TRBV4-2 CASSQPLAGSTDTQYF TGTGCCAGCAGCCAACCCCTAGCGGGGAGCACAGATACGCAGTATTTT
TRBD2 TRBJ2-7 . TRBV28 CASIGGGAGYRSYEQYF TGTGCCAGCATCGGGGGGGGAGCGGGGTATAGATCCTACGAGCAGTACTTC
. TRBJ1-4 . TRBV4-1 CASSQEGSREKLFF TGCGCCAGCAGCCAAGAAGGCAGTCGGGAAAAACTGTTTTTT
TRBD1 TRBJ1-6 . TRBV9 CASSVGTGGPYSPLHF TGTGCCAGCAGCGTAGGGACAGGGGGTCCCTATTCACCCCTCCACTTT
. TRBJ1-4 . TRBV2 CASSMSYVEEKLFF TGTGCCAGCAGCATGAGTTATGTGGAGGAAAAACTGTTTTTT
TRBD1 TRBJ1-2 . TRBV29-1 CSVEEGTGGNGYTF TGCAGCGTTGAAGAAGGGACAGGGGGGAATGGCTACACCTTC
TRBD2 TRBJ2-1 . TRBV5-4 CASSFPVGTSGVLNEQFF TGTGCCAGCAGCTTCCCTGTAGGGACTAGCGGAGTTTTAAATGAGCAGTTCTTC
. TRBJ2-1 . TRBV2 CASSEVSESYNEQFF TGTGCCAGCAGTGAAGTGTCAGAGTCCTACAATGAGCAGTTCTTC
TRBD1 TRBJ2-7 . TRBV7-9 CASSPDRVGAEQYF TGTGCCAGCAGTCCTGACAGGGTTGGCGCCGAGCAGTACTTC
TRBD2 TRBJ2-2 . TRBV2 CASSGGGTGELFF TGTGCCAGCAGTGGGGGAGGGACCGGGGAGCTGTTTTTT
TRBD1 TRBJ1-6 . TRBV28 CASSPPGQLDSPLHF TGTGCCAGCAGTCCCCCGGGACAGCTTGATTCACCCCTCCACTTT
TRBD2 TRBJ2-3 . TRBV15 CATSQGVTSEGDTQYF TGTGCCACCAGCCAAGGGGTTACTAGCGAGGGGGATACGCAGTATTTT
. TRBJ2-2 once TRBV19 CASSIGAGLNTGELFF TGTGCCAGTAGTATTGGTGCAGGACTTAACACCGGGGAGCTGTTTTTT
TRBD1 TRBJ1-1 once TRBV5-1 CASSFEGGRTEAFF TGCGCCAGCAGCTTTGAAGGGGGCCGGACTGAAGCTTTCTTT
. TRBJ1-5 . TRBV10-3 CAISERVSGNQPQHF TGTGCCATCAGTGAACGGGTGTCGGGCAATCAGCCCCAGCATTTT
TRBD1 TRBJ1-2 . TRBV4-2 CASSSDRGDGYTF TGTGCCAGCAGCTCCGACAGGGGGGACGGCTACACCTTC
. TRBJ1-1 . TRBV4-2 CASSQATGRESVAFF TGTGCCAGCAGCCAAGCCACAGGGAGGGAGTCGGTAGCTTTCTTT
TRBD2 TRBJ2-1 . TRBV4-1 CASSQGPTGSGRANEQFF TGCGCCAGCAGCCAAGGCCCGACAGGGAGCGGGAGGGCCAATGAGCAGTTCTTC
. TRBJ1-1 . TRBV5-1 CASSFQGTDTEAFF TGCGCCAGCAGCTTCCAGGGGACGGACACTGAAGCTTTCTTT
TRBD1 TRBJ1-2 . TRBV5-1 CASSLRTGGAYGYTF TGCGCCAGCAGCTTGCGTACAGGGGGGGCATATGGCTACACCTTC
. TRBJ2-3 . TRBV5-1 CASSLSPTQSTTTDTQYF TGCGCCAGCAGCTTGTCCCCGACCCAATCAACAACCACAGATACGCAGTATTTT
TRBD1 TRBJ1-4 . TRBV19 CASSIDRGMEKLFF TGTGCCAGTAGTATCGACAGGGGGATGGAAAAACTGTTTTTT